The sequence of this T cell receptor (beta chain) was determined in a study of shared clonotypes between healthy human individuals. From germline, CDR1 is MGHRA and CDR2 YSYEKL. The CDR3 is 11 amino acids. Trimming stripped 0 bases from V and 15 bases from J, with 9 bases between. The authors distributed each subset's genomic DNA evenly over several immunoSEQ plates. Using immunoSEQ multiplex PCR, the repertoire was profiled, and TCRdb retains in-frame clones only, with some absent. The data contain about 470,000 clones, 79% of them seen just once; the ten biggest clones take up approximately 13%. The source material was PBMCs. The TCR originated in a woman in her thirties or forties in good health. Some clones in this sample may be carry-over from other donors' samples. The J gene is TRBJ2-1, the V gene TRBV4-1; perhaps TRBD1 as D (6 bases). This CDR3 is CASSQDTDRFF. CDR3 bases: TGCGCCAGCAGCCAAGATACGGACAGGTTCTTC.